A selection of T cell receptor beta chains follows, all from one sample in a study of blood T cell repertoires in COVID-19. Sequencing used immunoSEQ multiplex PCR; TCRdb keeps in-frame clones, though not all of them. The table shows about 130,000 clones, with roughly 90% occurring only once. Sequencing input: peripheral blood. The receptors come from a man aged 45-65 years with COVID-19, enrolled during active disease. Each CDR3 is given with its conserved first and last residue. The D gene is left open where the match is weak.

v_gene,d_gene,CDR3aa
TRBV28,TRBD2,CASSSGTSDYNEQFF
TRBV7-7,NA,CASSAGRSQGTQYF
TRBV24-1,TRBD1,CATSDLVTGGTGELFF
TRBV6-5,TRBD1,CASIKGRDSNYGYTF
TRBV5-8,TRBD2,CASSLSGGNTGELFF
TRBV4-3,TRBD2,CASSQAISGGSSYNEQFF
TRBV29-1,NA,CSVEDGAAADTQYF
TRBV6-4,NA,CASSQGSGPYEQYF
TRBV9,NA,CASSNPGVPSGANVLTF
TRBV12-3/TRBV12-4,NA,CASSLVGLEAFF
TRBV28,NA,CASRGGLHEKLFF
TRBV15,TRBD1,CATQTGNSNQPQHF
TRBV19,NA,CASTPTGISNQPQHF
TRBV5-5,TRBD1,CASSLATDRINQPQHF
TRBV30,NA,CAWSADQGYSPLHF
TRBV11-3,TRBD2,CASSLGLAGTTGELFF
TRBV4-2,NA,CASSQAGARETQYF
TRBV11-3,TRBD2,CASSGEGRSTDTQYF
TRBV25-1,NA,CASTQEGRYNEQFF
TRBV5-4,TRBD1,CASSFRQGRISTDTQYF
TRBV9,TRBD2,CASSRNGRDEQYF
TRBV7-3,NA,CASSLSVNTGELFF
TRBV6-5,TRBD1,CASSFVRGYSPLHF
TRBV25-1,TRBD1,CASSGRDRGTDTQYF
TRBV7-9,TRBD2,CASSALAGGADTQYF
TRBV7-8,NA,CASSLRETDTQYF
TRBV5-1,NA,CASSLGGSADTQYF
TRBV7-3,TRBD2,CASSSGLGSSYNEQFF
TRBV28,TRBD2,CASRGSGSSAYEQYF
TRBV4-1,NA,CASSRAADWETQYF
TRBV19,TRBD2,CASTLGGARGEQFF
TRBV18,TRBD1,CASSPGGGEKLFF
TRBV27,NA,CASSPGGGPMNTEAFF
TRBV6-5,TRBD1,CASSSPGQGDTEAFF
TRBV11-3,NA,CASSPREGRRLFF
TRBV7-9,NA,CASSPGRGRGYGYTF
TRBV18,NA,CASSPPGRGDIQYF
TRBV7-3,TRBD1,CASSLKGQGAGELFF
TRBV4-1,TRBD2,CASSQDFLAGVRRETQYF
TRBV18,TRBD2,CASSPPGGVETQYF
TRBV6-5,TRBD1,CASSYMGQGNTEAFF
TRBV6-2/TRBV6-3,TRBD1,CASSYGQDYGYTF
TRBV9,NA,CASSASGLTTGELFF
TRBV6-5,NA,CASSYSWLSTDTQYF
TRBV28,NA,CASSRGHGYEQYF
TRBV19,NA,CASTGTLYGYTF
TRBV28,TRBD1,CASSSPGQGTVQYF
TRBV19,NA,CASSWGVTDTQYF
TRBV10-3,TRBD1,CAISEMGQGAQPQHF
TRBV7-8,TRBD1,CASSSGTGASSDF
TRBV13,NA,CASSQKPDEQFF
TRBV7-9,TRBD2,CASSSTSGQETQYF
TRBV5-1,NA,CASSLGPGVGTEAFF
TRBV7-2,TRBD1,CASSFAGTGGGYTF
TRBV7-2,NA,CASSLASGPYEQYF
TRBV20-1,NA,CSARIFNEQFF
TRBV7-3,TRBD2,CASSPQVGAGGTGELFF
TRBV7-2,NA,CASSSGLQYGYTF
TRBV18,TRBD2,CASSSGLAPNEQFF
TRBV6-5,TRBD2,CASMGGGETQYF